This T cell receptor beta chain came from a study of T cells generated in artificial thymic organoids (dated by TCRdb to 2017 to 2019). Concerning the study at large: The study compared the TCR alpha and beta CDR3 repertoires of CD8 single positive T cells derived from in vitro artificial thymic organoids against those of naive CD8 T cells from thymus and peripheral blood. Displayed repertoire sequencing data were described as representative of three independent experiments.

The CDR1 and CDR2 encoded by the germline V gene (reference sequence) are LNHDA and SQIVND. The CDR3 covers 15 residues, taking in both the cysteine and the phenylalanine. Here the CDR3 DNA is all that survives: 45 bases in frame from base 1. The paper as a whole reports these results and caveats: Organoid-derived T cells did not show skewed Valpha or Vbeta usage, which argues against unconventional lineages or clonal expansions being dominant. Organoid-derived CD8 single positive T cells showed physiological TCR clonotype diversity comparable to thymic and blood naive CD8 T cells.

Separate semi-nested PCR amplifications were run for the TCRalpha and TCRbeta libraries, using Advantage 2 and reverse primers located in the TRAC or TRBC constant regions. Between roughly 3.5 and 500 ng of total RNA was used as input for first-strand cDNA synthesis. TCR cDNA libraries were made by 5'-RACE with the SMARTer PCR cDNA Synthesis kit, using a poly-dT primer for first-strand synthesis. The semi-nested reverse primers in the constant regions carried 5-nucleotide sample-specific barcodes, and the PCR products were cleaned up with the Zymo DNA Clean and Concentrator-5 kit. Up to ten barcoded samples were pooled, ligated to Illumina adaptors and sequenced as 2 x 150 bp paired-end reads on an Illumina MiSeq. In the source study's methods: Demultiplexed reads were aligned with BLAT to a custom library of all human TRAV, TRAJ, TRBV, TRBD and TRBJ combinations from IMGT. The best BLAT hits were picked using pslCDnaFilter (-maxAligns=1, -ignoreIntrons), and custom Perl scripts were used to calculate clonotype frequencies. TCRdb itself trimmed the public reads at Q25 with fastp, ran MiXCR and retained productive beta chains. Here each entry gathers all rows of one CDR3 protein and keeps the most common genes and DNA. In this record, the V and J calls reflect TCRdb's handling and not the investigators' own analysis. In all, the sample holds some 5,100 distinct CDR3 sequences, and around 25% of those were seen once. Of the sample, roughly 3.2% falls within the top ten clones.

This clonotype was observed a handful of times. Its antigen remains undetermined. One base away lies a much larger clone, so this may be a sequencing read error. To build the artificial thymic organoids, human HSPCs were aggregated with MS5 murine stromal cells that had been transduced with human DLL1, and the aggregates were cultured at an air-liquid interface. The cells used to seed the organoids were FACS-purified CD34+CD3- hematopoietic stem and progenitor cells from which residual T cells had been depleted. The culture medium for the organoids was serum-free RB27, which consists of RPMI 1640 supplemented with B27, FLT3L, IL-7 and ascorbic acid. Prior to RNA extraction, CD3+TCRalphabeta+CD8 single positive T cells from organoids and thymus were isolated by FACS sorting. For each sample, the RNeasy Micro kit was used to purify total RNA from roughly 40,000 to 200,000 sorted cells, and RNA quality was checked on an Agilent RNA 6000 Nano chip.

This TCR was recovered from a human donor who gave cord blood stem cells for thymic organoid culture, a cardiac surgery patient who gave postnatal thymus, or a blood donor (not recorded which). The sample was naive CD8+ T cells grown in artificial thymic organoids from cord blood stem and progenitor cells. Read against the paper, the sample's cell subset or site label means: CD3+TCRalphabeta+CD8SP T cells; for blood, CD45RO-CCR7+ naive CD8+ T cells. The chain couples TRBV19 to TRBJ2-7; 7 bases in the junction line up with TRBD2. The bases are TGTGCCAGTAGTAGTAGCGGGTGCAACTCCTACGAGCGGTACTTC. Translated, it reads CASSSSGCNSYERYF.